This T cell receptor (beta chain) emerged from a study of blood T cells in healthy people across ages. Study details: Template switching picked up about one barcoded beta molecule for each two T cells. Study outcomes and limitations: The CMV status of each donor remained undetermined, and this could have confounded shifts in expanded clonotypes.

Of note for this clonotype: Its antigen remains unidentified.

A second PCR of roughly 7 to 11 cycles used a sample-barcoded 5' primer and a J-beta primer mix. TCRdb analysed the 5' RACE reads with MiXCR anew, one entry per CDR3 protein. The table records 700,000 or so distinct CDR3 sequences, around 41% of them present only once. Aged about 6 to 95, donors were systemically healthy Caucasians from Russia. Per the germline V gene, CDR1 is SGHRS and CDR2 is YFSETQ. V trimming: 0 bases; J trimming: 2 bases; junction bases outside the gene matches: 6. The CDR3 is 18 amino acids. The V and J genes are TRBV5-1 and TRBJ2-1; 12 nucleotides line up with TRBD2. The clonotype comes from a man older than 75 in good health. Sample: blood. The CDR3 is CASSLGASGGGTYNEQFF. CDR3 nucleotide sequence: TGCGCCAGCAGCTTGGGGGCTAGCGGGGGGGGTACCTACAATGAGCAGTTCTTC.